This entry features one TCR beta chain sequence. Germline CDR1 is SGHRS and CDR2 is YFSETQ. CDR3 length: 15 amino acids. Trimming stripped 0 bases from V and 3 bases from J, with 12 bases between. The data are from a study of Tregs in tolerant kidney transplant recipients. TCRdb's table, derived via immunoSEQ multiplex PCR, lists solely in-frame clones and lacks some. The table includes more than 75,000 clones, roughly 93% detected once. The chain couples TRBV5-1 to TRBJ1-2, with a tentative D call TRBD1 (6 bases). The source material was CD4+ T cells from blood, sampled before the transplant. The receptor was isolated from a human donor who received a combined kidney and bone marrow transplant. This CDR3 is CASSLERGTYYGYTF. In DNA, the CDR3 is TGCGCCAGCAGCTTGGAGAGGGGGACCTACTATGGCTACACCTTC.